These T cell receptor beta chains were read from a single sample in a study of blood T cell repertoires in COVID-19. Some clones are missing from TCRdb's copy, which holds only in-frame ones; the method was immunoSEQ multiplex PCR. The data hold 40,000 to 50,000 clones, with 80% to 90% observed a single time. The sequenced sample consisted of peripheral blood. These receptor sequences come from a human donor in a cohort sampled during active COVID-19. The donor label of this sample is uncertain. CDR3s include the opening cysteine and the closing phenylalanine or tryptophan. D genes are given only for firm matches. The size entry is marked missing in some rows and otherwise reads once, few, many or a size class.

clone_size: medium-sized
v_call: TRBV5-5
d_call: NA
j_call: TRBJ2-7
cdr3_aa: CASSLVPEHSYEQYF
cdr3_nt: TGTGCCAGCAGCTTGGTGCCAGAACACTCCTACGAGCAGTACTTC

clone_size: NA
v_call: TRBV6-5
d_call: TRBD1
j_call: TRBJ1-1
cdr3_aa: CASSFHRGRHDTEAFF
cdr3_nt: TGTGCCAGCAGTTTCCACAGGGGGCGGCATGACACTGAAGCTTTCTTT

clone_size: NA
v_call: TRBV19
d_call: NA
j_call: TRBJ2-1
cdr3_aa: CASSIYGVREQFF
cdr3_nt: TGTGCCAGTAGCATATACGGGGTTAGGGAGCAGTTCTTC

clone_size: NA
v_call: TRBV3-1/TRBV3-2
d_call: NA
j_call: TRBJ1-2
cdr3_aa: CASSQGTPTYGYTF
cdr3_nt: TGTGCCAGCAGCCAAGGGACACCGACGTATGGCTACACCTTC

clone_size: NA
v_call: TRBV5-1
d_call: TRBD1
j_call: TRBJ1-1
cdr3_aa: CASSLVRGPSLNTEAFF
cdr3_nt: TGCGCCAGCAGCTTGGTAAGGGGGCCATCCTTGAACACTGAAGCTTTCTTT

clone_size: NA
v_call: TRBV27
d_call: TRBD1
j_call: TRBJ1-1
cdr3_aa: CASSSRTGGAGTEAFF
cdr3_nt: TGTGCCAGCAGTTCCCGGACAGGGGGCGCGGGAACGGAAGCTTTCTTT

clone_size: NA
v_call: TRBV27
d_call: NA
j_call: TRBJ2-7
cdr3_aa: CASSTSGREVPYEQYF
cdr3_nt: TGTGCCAGCAGTACAAGCGGCAGGGAGGTTCCCTACGAGCAGTACTTC

clone_size: NA
v_call: TRBV20-1
d_call: NA
j_call: TRBJ1-2
cdr3_aa: CSASMAGDGYTF
cdr3_nt: TGCAGTGCTAGTATGGCAGGCGATGGCTACACCTTC

clone_size: NA
v_call: TRBV6-2/TRBV6-3
d_call: TRBD2
j_call: TRBJ2-2
cdr3_aa: CASSFTSGGPNTGELFF
cdr3_nt: TGTGCCAGCAGTTTTACTAGCGGGGGGCCGAACACCGGGGAGCTGTTTTTT

clone_size: NA
v_call: TRBV18
d_call: NA
j_call: TRBJ2-3
cdr3_aa: CASSLSRADTQYF
cdr3_nt: TGTGCCAGCTCACTTTCCAGGGCCGATACGCAGTATTTT

clone_size: NA
v_call: TRBV2
d_call: NA
j_call: TRBJ2-3
cdr3_aa: CASSDRQNTDTQYF
cdr3_nt: TGTGCCAGCAGTGACAGGCAAAACACAGATACGCAGTATTTT

clone_size: NA
v_call: TRBV29-1
d_call: NA
j_call: TRBJ1-5
cdr3_aa: CSVGLTANKNQPQHF
cdr3_nt: TGCAGCGTTGGGCTCACAGCTAATAAGAATCAGCCCCAGCATTTT

clone_size: NA
v_call: TRBV29-1
d_call: TRBD1
j_call: TRBJ2-5
cdr3_aa: CSVRQGQETQYF
cdr3_nt: TGCAGCGTTCGACAGGGGCAAGAGACCCAGTACTTC

clone_size: NA
v_call: TRBV4-2
d_call: TRBD1
j_call: TRBJ1-2
cdr3_aa: CASSQVTGGGYTF
cdr3_nt: TGTGCCAGCAGCCAAGTGACAGGGGGTGGCTACACCTTC

clone_size: NA
v_call: TRBV18
d_call: NA
j_call: TRBJ1-1
cdr3_aa: CASSPPGGVVGRNTEAFF
cdr3_nt: TGTGCCAGCTCACCACCAGGGGGTGTTGTAGGAAGGAACACTGAAGCTTTCTTT

clone_size: NA
v_call: TRBV29-1
d_call: TRBD1
j_call: TRBJ2-5
cdr3_aa: CSVIRDSRQETQYF
cdr3_nt: TGCAGCGTTATCCGGGACAGCCGACAAGAGACCCAGTACTTC

clone_size: NA
v_call: TRBV5-1
d_call: TRBD1
j_call: TRBJ1-1
cdr3_aa: CASSVGQALNTEAFF
cdr3_nt: TGCGCCAGCAGCGTGGGACAGGCTCTAAACACTGAAGCTTTCTTT

clone_size: NA
v_call: TRBV4-1
d_call: TRBD2
j_call: TRBJ2-5
cdr3_aa: CASSRNAGGPWETQYF
cdr3_nt: TGCGCCAGCAGCCGGAATGCGGGGGGGCCGTGGGAGACCCAGTACTTC

clone_size: NA
v_call: TRBV19
d_call: TRBD1
j_call: TRBJ2-5
cdr3_aa: CASSYRGPGETQYF
cdr3_nt: TGTGCCAGTAGTTACAGGGGCCCCGGAGAGACCCAGTACTTC

clone_size: NA
v_call: TRBV24-1
d_call: TRBD1
j_call: TRBJ1-5
cdr3_aa: CATSDRQGSNQPQHF
cdr3_nt: TGTGCCACCAGTGATCGACAGGGTAGCAATCAGCCCCAGCATTTT

clone_size: NA
v_call: TRBV7-9
d_call: NA
j_call: TRBJ1-1
cdr3_aa: CASSLTFSTGGNAEAFF
cdr3_nt: TGTGCCAGCAGCTTAACATTTAGCACGGGGGGGAACGCTGAAGCTTTCTTT

clone_size: NA
v_call: TRBV9
d_call: TRBD1
j_call: TRBJ2-7
cdr3_aa: CASSVGGTGSYEQYF
cdr3_nt: TGTGCCAGCAGCGTAGGTGGGACAGGCTCCTACGAGCAGTACTTC

clone_size: NA
v_call: TRBV28
d_call: TRBD1
j_call: TRBJ2-3
cdr3_aa: CASSLPWDSASTDTQYF
cdr3_nt: TGTGCCAGCAGTTTACCCTGGGACAGTGCTAGCACAGATACGCAGTATTTT

clone_size: NA
v_call: TRBV11-3
d_call: TRBD2
j_call: TRBJ2-1
cdr3_aa: CASSLDGRGGIDEQFF
cdr3_nt: TGTGCCAGCAGCTTAGATGGGAGGGGCGGTATAGATGAGCAGTTCTTC

clone_size: NA
v_call: TRBV11-2
d_call: TRBD2
j_call: TRBJ2-7
cdr3_aa: CASTLTLAGEYEQYF
cdr3_nt: TGTGCCAGCACCTTAACCCTAGCGGGCGAATACGAGCAGTACTTC

clone_size: NA
v_call: TRBV6-2/TRBV6-3
d_call: TRBD2
j_call: TRBJ2-1
cdr3_aa: CASSYSGGYNEQFF
cdr3_nt: TGTGCCAGCAGTTACTCGGGAGGGTACAATGAGCAGTTCTTC

clone_size: NA
v_call: TRBV2
d_call: NA
j_call: TRBJ2-5
cdr3_aa: CASSEEVETQYF
cdr3_nt: TGTGCCAGCAGTGAGGAGGTAGAGACCCAGTACTTC

clone_size: NA
v_call: TRBV7-3
d_call: TRBD1
j_call: TRBJ1-2
cdr3_aa: CASSLTGTGHNYGYTF
cdr3_nt: TGTGCCAGCAGCTTAACCGGGACAGGACATAACTATGGCTACACCTTC

clone_size: once
v_call: TRBV5-1
d_call: NA
j_call: TRBJ1-1
cdr3_aa: CASSARGPTEAFF
cdr3_nt: TGCGCCAGCAGCGCCAGGGGTCCCACTGAAGCTTTCTTT

clone_size: NA
v_call: TRBV5-4
d_call: NA
j_call: TRBJ2-7
cdr3_aa: CASSKESTYEQYF
cdr3_nt: TGTGCCAGCAGCAAAGAGAGTACCTACGAGCAGTACTTC

clone_size: NA
v_call: TRBV4-2
d_call: NA
j_call: TRBJ2-7
cdr3_aa: CASSPRLLSYEQYF
cdr3_nt: TGTGCCAGCAGCCCTCGTCTCCTAAGCTACGAGCAGTACTTC

clone_size: NA
v_call: TRBV7-3
d_call: NA
j_call: TRBJ2-2
cdr3_aa: CASSELLNTGELFF
cdr3_nt: TGTGCCAGCAGCGAGCTACTGAACACCGGGGAGCTGTTTTTT

clone_size: NA
v_call: TRBV7-2
d_call: TRBD2
j_call: TRBJ2-5
cdr3_aa: CASSFGGSGGPLTQYF
cdr3_nt: TGTGCCAGCAGCTTCGGGGGGAGCGGGGGGCCGCTGACCCAGTACTTC

clone_size: NA
v_call: TRBV20-1
d_call: NA
j_call: TRBJ1-5
cdr3_aa: CSASRDTLGQPQHF
cdr3_nt: TGCAGTGCTAGTCGGGACACCTTAGGACAGCCCCAGCATTTT

clone_size: NA
v_call: TRBV2
d_call: NA
j_call: TRBJ1-1
cdr3_aa: CASSVSTGNTEAFF
cdr3_nt: TGTGCCAGCAGTGTTTCGACAGGAAACACTGAAGCTTTCTTT

clone_size: NA
v_call: TRBV28
d_call: NA
j_call: TRBJ1-5
cdr3_aa: CASSLRLQGSNQPQHF
cdr3_nt: TGTGCCAGCAGCCTTCGCTTACAGGGTAGCAATCAGCCCCAGCATTTT

clone_size: NA
v_call: TRBV21-1
d_call: NA
j_call: TRBJ2-7
cdr3_aa: CAHPRRGPPPYEQYF
cdr3_nt: TGTGCGCACCCCAGGAGGGGGCCTCCCCCCTACGAGCAGTACTTC

clone_size: NA
v_call: TRBV7-9
d_call: NA
j_call: TRBJ2-1
cdr3_aa: CASSLGARGYNEQFF
cdr3_nt: TGTGCCAGCAGCTTAGGTGCTAGGGGCTACAATGAGCAGTTCTTC

clone_size: NA
v_call: TRBV19
d_call: NA
j_call: TRBJ1-5
cdr3_aa: CASRDPGGNQPQHF
cdr3_nt: TGTGCCTCCCGGGACCCGGGGGGGAATCAGCCCCAGCATTTT

clone_size: NA
v_call: TRBV3-1/TRBV3-2
d_call: NA
j_call: TRBJ1-3
cdr3_aa: CASSQGHGNTIYF
cdr3_nt: TGTGCCAGCAGCCAAGGACACGGAAACACCATATATTTT

clone_size: NA
v_call: TRBV7-2
d_call: TRBD2
j_call: TRBJ2-7
cdr3_aa: CASSLVAGDTSYEQYF
cdr3_nt: TGTGCCAGCAGCTTAGTAGCGGGGGACACCTCCTACGAGCAGTACTTC

clone_size: NA
v_call: TRBV27
d_call: TRBD2
j_call: TRBJ2-7
cdr3_aa: CASSPTSGGPMYEQYF
cdr3_nt: TGTGCCAGCAGCCCAACTAGCGGGGGGCCGATGTACGAGCAGTACTTC